Listed below are T cell receptor beta chains from one sample, sequenced in a study of cytomegalovirus exposure and HLA in healthy donors. Assay: immunoSEQ multiplex PCR; the TCRdb copy retains only in-frame clones and omits some. The data contain about 190,000 clones, 75% to 85% of them singletons. Sequencing was carried out using PBMCs. Receptor source: a boy between 10 and 17 years old in good health and CMV-seronegative. The CDR3 runs from the conserved cysteine through the conserved F or W. A D gene is named only where the DNA matches it firmly. Rows give clone size only sometimes, using once, few, many, or a class for an expanded clone.

J gene: TRBJ2-3; D gene: TRBD2; clone size: NA; V gene: TRBV7-2; CDR3 protein: CASSFLLAGGGDTQYF; CDR3 DNA: TGTGCCAGCAGCTTCTTGCTAGCGGGAGGCGGAGATACGCAGTATTTT
J gene: TRBJ1-3; D gene: NA; clone size: NA; V gene: TRBV25-1; CDR3 protein: CASSNRHNTIYF; CDR3 DNA: TGTGCCAGCAGTAACAGGCACAACACCATATATTTT
J gene: TRBJ1-2; D gene: TRBD1; clone size: once; V gene: TRBV6-1; CDR3 protein: CASSESQGAGYGYTF; CDR3 DNA: TGTGCCAGCAGTGAATCCCAGGGGGCTGGTTATGGCTACACCTTC
J gene: TRBJ2-2; D gene: NA; clone size: NA; V gene: TRBV7-2; CDR3 protein: CASSPMNTGELFF; CDR3 DNA: TGTGCCAGCAGCCCTATGAACACCGGGGAGCTGTTTTTT
J gene: TRBJ2-1; D gene: TRBD2; clone size: NA; V gene: TRBV7-6; CDR3 protein: CASSLLRRGSSYNEQFF; CDR3 DNA: TGTGCCAGCAGCTTACTGCGGCGCGGGAGCTCCTACAATGAGCAGTTCTTC
J gene: TRBJ2-4; D gene: NA; clone size: NA; V gene: TRBV11-3; CDR3 protein: CASSYREGAKNIQYF; CDR3 DNA: TGTGCCAGCAGCTACAGGGAGGGGGCCAAAAACATTCAGTACTTC
J gene: TRBJ2-1; D gene: TRBD2; clone size: NA; V gene: TRBV4-3; CDR3 protein: CASSQGLAGAYNEQFF; CDR3 DNA: TGCGCCAGCAGCCAGGGACTAGCGGGAGCCTACAATGAGCAGTTCTTC
J gene: TRBJ2-7; D gene: NA; clone size: NA; V gene: TRBV28; CDR3 protein: CASSPGGSEQYF; CDR3 DNA: TGTGCCAGCTCCCCAGGGGGGAGCGAGCAGTACTTC
J gene: TRBJ2-3; D gene: TRBD2; clone size: NA; V gene: TRBV30; CDR3 protein: CAWSVSLAGAVNTQYF; CDR3 DNA: TGTGCCTGGAGTGTATCCCTAGCGGGAGCGGTTAATACGCAGTATTTT
J gene: TRBJ2-1; D gene: NA; clone size: NA; V gene: TRBV5-6; CDR3 protein: CASSLVSYFSYNEQFF; CDR3 DNA: TGTGCCAGCAGCTTGGTTTCGTACTTCTCCTACAATGAGCAGTTCTTC
J gene: TRBJ1-3; D gene: NA; clone size: NA; V gene: TRBV7-9; CDR3 protein: CASSLAAGLNTIYF; CDR3 DNA: TGTGCCAGCAGCTTAGCCGCGGGGCTAAACACCATATATTTT
J gene: TRBJ2-7; D gene: NA; clone size: NA; V gene: TRBV5-6; CDR3 protein: CASSLGYYEQYF; CDR3 DNA: TGTGCCAGCAGCTTGGGGTATTACGAGCAGTACTTC
J gene: TRBJ1-2; D gene: NA; clone size: NA; V gene: TRBV30; CDR3 protein: CAWIPETNYGYTF; CDR3 DNA: TGTGCCTGGATTCCTGAGACTAACTATGGCTACACCTTC
J gene: TRBJ1-1; D gene: NA; clone size: NA; V gene: TRBV5-1; CDR3 protein: CASSLGGGNTEAFF; CDR3 DNA: TGCGCCAGCAGCTTGGGGGGGGGCAACACTGAAGCTTTCTTT
J gene: TRBJ1-2; D gene: NA; clone size: NA; V gene: TRBV6-5; CDR3 protein: CASTFHRGRAGGYTF; CDR3 DNA: TGTGCCAGCACCTTCCACCGGGGGAGGGCCGGTGGCTACACCTTC
J gene: TRBJ1-2; D gene: NA; clone size: NA; V gene: TRBV6-5; CDR3 protein: CASSYASLYGYTF; CDR3 DNA: TGTGCCAGCAGTTACGCCAGTCTCTATGGCTACACCTTC
J gene: TRBJ1-1; D gene: NA; clone size: few; V gene: TRBV7-3; CDR3 protein: CASSPADGSAFF; CDR3 DNA: TGTGCCAGCAGCCCAGCCGACGGGAGCGCTTTCTTT